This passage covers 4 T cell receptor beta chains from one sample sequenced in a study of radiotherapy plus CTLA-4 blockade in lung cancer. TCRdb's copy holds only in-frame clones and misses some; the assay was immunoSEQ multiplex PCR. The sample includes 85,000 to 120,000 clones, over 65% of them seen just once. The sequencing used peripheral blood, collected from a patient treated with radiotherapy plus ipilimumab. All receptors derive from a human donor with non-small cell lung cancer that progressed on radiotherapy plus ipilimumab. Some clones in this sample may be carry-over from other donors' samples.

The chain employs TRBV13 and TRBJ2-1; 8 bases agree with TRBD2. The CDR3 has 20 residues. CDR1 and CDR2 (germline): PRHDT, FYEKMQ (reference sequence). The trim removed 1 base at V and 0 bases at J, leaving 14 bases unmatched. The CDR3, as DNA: TGTGCCAGCAGCTTAGTGTCCAGCGGGGGCCGGAAAAGCTCCTACAATGAGCAGTTCTTC. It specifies CASSLVSSGGRKSSYNEQFF.

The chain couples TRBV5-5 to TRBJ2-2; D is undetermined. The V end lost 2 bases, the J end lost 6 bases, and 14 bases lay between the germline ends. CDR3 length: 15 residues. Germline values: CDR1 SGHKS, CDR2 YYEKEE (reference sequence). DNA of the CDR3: TGTGCCAGCAGCTTTGTAACCATAGAGTCCGGGGAGCTGTTTTTT. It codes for CASSFVTIESGELFF. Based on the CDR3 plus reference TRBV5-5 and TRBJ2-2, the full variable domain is DAGVTQSPTHLIKTRGQQVTLRCSPISGHKSVSWYQQVLGQGPQFIFQYYEKEERGRGNFPDRFSARQFPNYSSELNVNALLLGDSALYLCASSFVTIESGELFFGEGSRLTVL.

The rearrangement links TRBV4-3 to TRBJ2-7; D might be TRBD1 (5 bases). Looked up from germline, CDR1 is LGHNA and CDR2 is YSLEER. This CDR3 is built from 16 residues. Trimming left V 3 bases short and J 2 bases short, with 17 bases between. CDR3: CASSQVTEYHPYEQYF. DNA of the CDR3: TGCGCCAGCAGCCAGGTGACAGAGTACCATCCCTACGAGCAGTACTTC.

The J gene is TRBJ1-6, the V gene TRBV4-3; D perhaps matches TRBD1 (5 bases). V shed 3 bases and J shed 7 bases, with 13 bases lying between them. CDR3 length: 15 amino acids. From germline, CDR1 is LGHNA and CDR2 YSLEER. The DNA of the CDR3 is TGCGCCAGCAGCCAGGCCGGGACGGAGAATTCACCCCTCCACTTT. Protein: CASSQAGTENSPLHF.